These 30 T cell receptor beta chains originate from one sample sequenced in a study of Graves' ophthalmopathy and Graves' hyperthyroidism. Amplification of TCR beta CDR3 regions used RNA transcripts. First-round RT-PCR relied on HTBI primers, and a second-round multiplex PCR came next. TCRdb analysed the multiplex PCR reads with MiXCR anew, one entry per CDR3 protein. The sample lists around 1,000,000 distinct CDR3 sequences; 36% were seen once. The sequenced material came from peripheral blood or thyroid tissue (not recorded which). The receptors derive from an adult man with Graves' hyperthyroidism.

This chain uses TRBV28 with TRBJ1-2, with D maybe TRBD1 (5 bases). The germline V and J ends were trimmed by 1 base and 5 bases, with 17 bases remaining between them. The CDR3 extends over 16 amino acids. CDR1 and CDR2 from the germline V gene are MDHEN and SYDVKM. CDR3 coding DNA: TGTGCCAGCAGTTTATCCACCTTCCCGGAGGGGTATGGCTACACCTTC. It encodes CASSLSTFPEGYGYTF.

At least ten counts were recorded for this clonotype. This chain connects TRBV3-1 to TRBJ1-2; D is unresolved. The CDR3 is 16 residues long. From germline, CDR1 is LGHDT and CDR2 YNNKEL (reference sequence). Trimming cost V 0 bases and J 3 bases, with 14 bases left between them. DNA for the CDR3: TGTGCCAGCAGCCAAGATTCCACCGCCTCCCACTATGGCTACACCTTC. Translation: CASSQDSTASHYGYTF.

The genes are TRBV4-3 and TRBJ1-1; TRBD1 is a possible D gene (5 bases). The CDR3 contains 13 residues. The germline CDR1 and CDR2 sequences are LGHNA and YSLEER. V was cut by 3 bases and J by 10 bases, with 15 bases left in between. Written as DNA, the CDR3 is TGCGCCAGCAGCCAGGGCGGGGACCGGCGAGCTTTCTTT. Protein: CASSQGGDRRAFF.

This clonotype has at least ten counts. The chain carries TRBV5-1 and TRBJ2-2; D is unresolved. CDR1 SGHRS and CDR2 YFSETQ come from the germline V gene. The CDR3 is made up of 15 amino acids. V lost 1 base and J lost 3, with 10 bases in between. The CDR3: CASSLLASDTGELFF. The CDR3 bases are TGCGCCAGCAGCTTGCTTGCTTCGGACACCGGGGAGCTGTTTTTT.

In this sample, this clonotype turned up many times. The V gene is TRBV2, the J gene TRBJ2-2, with 8 bases fitting TRBD1. The CDR3 contains 17 residues. CDR1 SNHLY and CDR2 FYNNEI come from the germline V gene. Germline trimming cut 8 bases from V and 2 bases from J; bases unmatched to any gene: 13. The DNA for the CDR3 is TGTGCCAGCTCACGCCGCAGGGGGCGCCTAAACACCGGGGAGCTGTTTTTT. It encodes CASSRRRGRLNTGELFF.

Note on this clonotype: This may be a read error: a much more frequent sequence differs by one nucleotide. This chain joins TRBV11-2 and TRBJ1-2; D is uncertain. The CDR3 is 15 amino acids. Germline V CDR1 and CDR2: SGHAT, FQNNGV. The DNA for the CDR3 is TGTGCCAGCAGCCCATTCCGACCGACTAACTATGGCCACACCTTC. It specifies CASSPFRPTNYGHTF.

In this sample, this clonotype turned up many times. The chain uses TRBV7-2 and TRBJ1-6; TRBD1 matches at 8 bases. J was trimmed by 10 bases and V by 5 bases; bases with no gene match: 7. The CDR3 runs 14 residues. The germline CDR1 and CDR2 sequences are SGHTA and FQGNSA. The CDR3 DNA follows: TGTGCCAGCAGCCAGGCGGCAGGGGGCTCACCCCTCCACTTT. This codes for CASSQAAGGSPLHF.

With respect to this clonotype: A read error may be the cause here, since a much bigger clone is one base away. The V gene is TRBV10-3, the J gene TRBJ1-5; D gene ambiguous. Trimming took 5 bases from V and 9 from J, leaving 17 bases between them. The CDR3 is 14 residues long. Germline CDR1 ENHRY, CDR2 SYGVKD. For the CDR3, the DNA is TGTGCCATCAGTTACTCAGGACGAAGTTGGCCCCAGCATTTT. It codes for CAISYSGRSWPQHF.

This clonotype was observed many times. This chain links TRBV29-1 with TRBJ2-5; 12 bases line up with TRBD1. This CDR3 has 16 amino acids. V lost 3 bases, J lost 4 bases, and 9 bases stayed unmatched. Germline CDR1 reads SQVTM; CDR2 reads ANQGSEA. DNA for the CDR3: TGCAGCGTTGATGGGACAGGGGGCGATGTCTCAGAGACCCAGTACTTC. Translating gives CSVDGTGGDVSETQYF.

This clonotype was observed a handful of times. The V call is TRBV6-5, the J call TRBJ2-5, with a tentative D call TRBD2 (6 bases). With 6 bases removed from V and 2 bases from J, the gap between germline ends came to 13 bases. CDR3 length: 14 residues. Germline CDR1 MNHEY, CDR2 SVGAGI. CDR3 loop: CASSLGLTQETQYF. Here the CDR3 DNA reads TGTGCCAGCAGCTTGGGACTTACGCAAGAGACCCAGTACTTC.

This chain uses TRBV29-1 with TRBJ2-7; the match to TRBD2 covers 10 bases. CDR1 SQVTM and CDR2 ANQGSEA come from the germline V gene. The CDR3 covers 15 residues. V was clipped by 0 bases and J by 3 bases; unmatched bases: 5. CDR3 residues: CSVEDGAGGIYEQYF. CDR3 coding DNA: TGCAGCGTTGAAGATGGAGCGGGAGGGATCTACGAGCAGTACTTC.

The V gene is TRBV20-1, the J gene TRBJ1-2, with 10 bases matching TRBD1. The CDR3 has 15 amino acids. The germline V gene encodes CDR1 DFQATT and CDR2 SNEGSKA (reference sequence). V shed 0 bases, J shed 5 bases, and the junction held 6 bases outside the gene matches. The CDR3 DNA reads TGCAGTGCTAGAGATCGGGACAGGGGCGGATATGGCTACACCTTC. It translates to CSARDRDRGGYGYTF.

This clonotype was seen many times. This chain uses TRBV2 with TRBJ1-3, with TRBD1 matching over 7 bases. From germline, CDR1 is SNHLY and CDR2 FYNNEI. V was clipped by 11 bases and J by 0 bases; unmatched bases: 4. The CDR3 is 13 amino acids. The CDR3 DNA follows: TGTGCCGGGACAGCGTACTCTGGAAACACCATATATTTT. Translation: CAGTAYSGNTIYF.

The chain employs TRBV6-1 and TRBJ2-3; D remains unclear. CDR1 is MNHNS, CDR2 SASEGT, per germline. This CDR3 is built from 15 residues. Trimming pared 2 bases from V and 2 bases from J, leaving 11 bases between. DNA for the CDR3: TGTGCCAGCAGTGAAACGATCGTCCCCACAGATACGCAGTATTTT. Its translation: CASSETIVPTDTQYF.

The chain uses TRBV7-9 and TRBJ1-2; D is unclear. V was cut by 7 bases and J by 2 bases, with 20 bases left in between. Germline CDR1 reads SEHNR; CDR2 reads FQNEAQ (reference sequence). The CDR3 totals 16 residues. CDR3 in DNA: TGTGCCAGCACCTCGACGGAAACGAACAAGAACTATGGCTACACCTTC. As protein: CASTSTETNKNYGYTF.

The chain carries TRBV24-1 and TRBJ2-2; TRBD1 agrees at 7 bases. Looked up from germline, CDR1 is KGHDR and CDR2 is SFDVKD. The CDR3 contains 19 residues. Germline trimming cut 3 bases from V and 3 bases from J; bases unmatched to any gene: 15. CDR3 residues: CATSDETGPRFGYTGELFF. The CDR3 nucleotides are TGTGCCACCAGTGATGAGACAGGGCCCCGTTTTGGTTACACCGGGGAGCTGTTTTTT.

This clonotype has at least ten counts. The chain carries TRBV15 and TRBJ1-3; D unresolved. CDR1 is LNHNV and CDR2 is YYDKDF in the germline V gene (reference sequence). Deletions cut 0 bases from V and 8 bases from J, with 11 bases between. This CDR3 spans 14 amino acids. The DNA of the CDR3 is TGTGCCACCAGCAGAGATCGGAAGGACGACACCATATATTTT. It yields the protein CATSRDRKDDTIYF. Filled out from reference TRBV15 and TRBJ1-3, the complete variable domain reads DAMVIQNPRYQVTQFGKPVTLSCSQTLNHNVMYWYQQKSSQAPKLLFHYYDKDFNNEADTPDNFQSRRPNTSFCFLDIRSPGLGDTAMYLCATSRDRKDDTIYFGEGSWLTVV.

The chain employs TRBV5-5 and TRBJ1-3; D is perhaps TRBD1 (5 bases). The V gene's germline CDR1 is SGHKS and CDR2 YYEKEE (reference sequence). CDR3 length: 18 amino acids. Trimming removed 4 bases from V and 4 bases from J, with 24 bases in between. DNA for the CDR3: TGTGCCAGCAGCCCCGCACCATGGGGGGTATCGAACGGAAACACCATATATTTT. It translates to CASSPAPWGVSNGNTIYF.

This clonotype was found many times. The genes are TRBV7-2 and TRBJ1-1; unclear D gene. CDR1 and CDR2 (germline): SGHTA, FQGNSA. V was pared by 3 bases and J by 2 bases, with 10 bases between. The CDR3 runs 14 residues. CDR3 nucleotide sequence: TGTGCCAGCAGCTTCATGGCAGCCAACACTGAAGCTTTCTTT. This encodes CASSFMAANTEAFF.

The chain recombines TRBV25-1 with TRBJ2-5, with D maybe TRBD2 (6 bases). Deletions cut 1 base from V and 3 bases from J, with 15 bases between. The CDR3 has 16 amino acids. Germline V gene data show CDR1 as MGHDK and CDR2 as SYGVNS. The CDR3 sequence is CASSEWGRDLKETQYF. For the CDR3, the DNA is TGTGCCAGCAGTGAATGGGGCAGGGACTTAAAAGAGACCCAGTACTTC.

The chain carries TRBV7-8 and TRBJ2-2; 7 nucleotides align to TRBD1. The CDR3 length is 13 residues. With V trimmed by 4 bases and J by 7 bases, 3 bases remained unmatched. CDR1 and CDR2 (germline): SGHVS, FQNEAQ. CDR3: CASSWQGDGELFF. CDR3 nucleotide sequence: TGTGCCAGCAGCTGGCAGGGGGACGGGGAGCTGTTTTTT.

The V gene is TRBV7-2, the J gene TRBJ1-1; TRBD1 aligns across 9 bases. CDR1 is SGHTA, CDR2 FQGNSA, per germline. The J segment lost 3 bases and the V segment lost 1 base, leaving 24 bases of the junction unmatched. CDR3 length: 22 amino acids. The CDR3 DNA follows: TGTGCCAGCAGCTTAGTCCGACTAAGGGAACAGGGGGCGATGGTGGAGGACACTGAAGCTTTCTTT. Encoded protein: CASSLVRLREQGAMVEDTEAFF.

This clonotype has a handful of counts. The V and J genes are TRBV20-1 and TRBJ1-5, with 9 bases identical to TRBD1. With V trimmed by 4 bases and J by 1 base, 2 bases remained unmatched. The CDR3 loop spans 14 amino acids. From germline, CDR1 is DFQATT and CDR2 SNEGSKA (reference sequence). CDR3 DNA: TGCAGTGCTACGGGACAGGGAAGCAATCAGCCCCAGCATTTT. Protein sequence: CSATGQGSNQPQHF.

The V call is TRBV10-3, the J call TRBJ2-5; 9 nucleotides match TRBD1. Germline-derived CDR1 and CDR2 are ENHRY and SYGVKD. Trimming cost V 4 bases and J 5 bases; bases outside gene matches: 2. The CDR3 totals 13 residues. DNA for the CDR3: TGTGCCATCAGTGGACAGGGGGTTGAGACCCAGTACTTC. Its translation: CAISGQGVETQYF.

V and J are TRBV2 and TRBJ1-2; 8 bases are shared with TRBD1. CDR3 length equals 15 residues. V lost 7 bases and J lost 6; bases outside the gene matches: 13. Looked up from germline, CDR1 is SNHLY and CDR2 is FYNNEI. Here the CDR3 DNA reads TGTGCCAGCACCTATGGGGGACAGGTGGGCGATGGCTACACCTTC. Its translation is CASTYGGQVGDGYTF.

In regard to this clonotype: The CDR3 ends on some other residue instead of the conserved phenylalanine or tryptophan, so this is likely a read error. The chain links TRBV5-1 to TRBJ2-7, with D unresolved. Germline V lookup: CDR1 SGHRS, CDR2 YFSETQ. This CDR3 spans 9 amino acids. The CDR3 region has the DNA TGCGCCAGCAGCTACGGGCAGTACCTC. Amino acid sequence: CASSYGQYL.

This clonotype was found many times. V is TRBV7-2 and J is TRBJ1-5, with D unclear. The CDR3 length is 16 residues. The V gene lost 1 base and the J gene lost 0 bases, with 10 bases spanning the gap. The germline V gene has CDR1 SGHTA and CDR2 FQGNSA. The CDR3 spells CASSLEGWGSNQPQHF. The CDR3 DNA is TGTGCCAGCAGCTTAGAAGGGTGGGGTAGCAATCAGCCCCAGCATTTT.

This clonotype was seen only a few times. The rearrangement uses TRBV20-1 and TRBJ1-3; D is unresolved. Per the germline V gene, CDR1 is DFQATT and CDR2 is SNEGSKA (reference sequence). The CDR3 is made up of 14 amino acids. Trimming took 5 bases from V and 4 from J, leaving 15 bases between them. The CDR3 nucleotides read TGCAGTGCTGCAGCGCCCGGTATGGGAAACACCATATATTTT. Amino acid sequence: CSAAAPGMGNTIYF.

This clonotype was observed at least ten times. The chain joins TRBV24-1 to TRBJ2-5; 9 nucleotides match TRBD1. The V segment lost 1 base and the J segment 4 bases; nucleotides outside the gene matches: 6. Germline CDR1 reads KGHDR; CDR2 reads SFDVKD. This CDR3 is 16 amino acids long. CDR3 DNA: TGTGCCACCAGTGATTTTGGACAGGGGAGTCGAGAGACCCAGTACTTC. Its translation: CATSDFGQGSRETQYF.

The chain employs TRBV5-6 and TRBJ1-4, with 8 positions matching TRBD1. Germline V gene data show CDR1 as SGHDT and CDR2 as YYEEEE. Trimming cost V 3 bases and J 8 bases; bases outside gene matches: 9. This CDR3 has 15 residues. In nucleotides, the CDR3 is TGTGCCAGCAGCTCGATCGGACAGGGATACGAAAAACTGTTTTTT. Encoded protein: CASSSIGQGYEKLFF.